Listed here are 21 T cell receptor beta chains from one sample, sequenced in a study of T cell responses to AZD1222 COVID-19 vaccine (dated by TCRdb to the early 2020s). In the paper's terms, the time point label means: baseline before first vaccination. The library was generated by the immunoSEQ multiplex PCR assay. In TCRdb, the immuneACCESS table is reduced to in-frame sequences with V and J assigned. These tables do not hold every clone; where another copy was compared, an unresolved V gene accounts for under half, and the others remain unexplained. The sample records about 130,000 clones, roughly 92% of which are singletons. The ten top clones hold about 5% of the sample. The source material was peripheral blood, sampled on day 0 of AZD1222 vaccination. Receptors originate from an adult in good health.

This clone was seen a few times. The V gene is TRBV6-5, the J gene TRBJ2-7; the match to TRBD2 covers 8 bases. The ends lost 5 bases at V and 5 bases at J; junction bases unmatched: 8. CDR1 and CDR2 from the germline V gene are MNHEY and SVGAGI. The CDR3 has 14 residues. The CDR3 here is CASSPRGVVDEQYF. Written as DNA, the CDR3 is TGTGCCAGCAGTCCGCGGGGGGTAGTGGACGAGCAGTACTTC.

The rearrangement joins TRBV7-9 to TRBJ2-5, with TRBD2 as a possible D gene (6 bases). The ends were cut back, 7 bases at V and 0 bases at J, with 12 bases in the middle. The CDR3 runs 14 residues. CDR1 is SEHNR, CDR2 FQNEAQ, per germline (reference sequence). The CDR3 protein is CASTSAGYQETQYF. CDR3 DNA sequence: TGTGCCAGCACCTCGGCGGGGTACCAAGAGACCCAGTACTTC.

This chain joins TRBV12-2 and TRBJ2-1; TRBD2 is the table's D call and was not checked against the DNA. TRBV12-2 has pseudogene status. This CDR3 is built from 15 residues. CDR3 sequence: CASRSSWTYYNEQFF. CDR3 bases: TGTGCAAGTCGCTCCTCTTGGACTTACTACAATGAGCAGTTCTTC.

The CDR3 protein is CASSLKGQETQYF. In nucleotides, the CDR3 is TGTGCCAGCAGCTTAAAGGGACAAGAGACCCAGTACTTC. The V call is TRBV7-3, the J call TRBJ2-5; D gene uncertain. The CDR3 totals 13 residues. CDR1 and CDR2 from the germline V gene are SGHTA and FQGTGA. The ends were cut back, 1 base at V and 2 bases at J, with 5 bases in the middle.

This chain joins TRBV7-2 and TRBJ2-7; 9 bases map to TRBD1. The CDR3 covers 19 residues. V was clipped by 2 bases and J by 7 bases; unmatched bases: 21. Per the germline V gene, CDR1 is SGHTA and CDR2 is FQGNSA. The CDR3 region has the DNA TGTGCCAGCAGCTTACTCGGGGTTAGCTTCCGGGACAGGGTGGCGGAGCAGTACTTC. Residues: CASSLLGVSFRDRVAEQYF.

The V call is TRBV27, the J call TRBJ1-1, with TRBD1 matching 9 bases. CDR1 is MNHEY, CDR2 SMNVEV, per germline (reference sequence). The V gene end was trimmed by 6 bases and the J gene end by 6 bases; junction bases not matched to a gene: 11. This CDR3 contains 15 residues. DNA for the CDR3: TGTGCCAGCAGATCACCGGGACAGGGAAGATCTGAAGCTTTCTTT. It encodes CASRSPGQGRSEAFF.

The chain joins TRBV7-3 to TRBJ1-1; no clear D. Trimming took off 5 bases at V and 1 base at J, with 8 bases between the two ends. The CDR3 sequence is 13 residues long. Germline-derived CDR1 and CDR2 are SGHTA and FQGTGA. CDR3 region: CASSRESNTEAFF. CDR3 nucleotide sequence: TGTGCCAGCAGCAGGGAGTCGAACACTGAAGCTTTCTTT.

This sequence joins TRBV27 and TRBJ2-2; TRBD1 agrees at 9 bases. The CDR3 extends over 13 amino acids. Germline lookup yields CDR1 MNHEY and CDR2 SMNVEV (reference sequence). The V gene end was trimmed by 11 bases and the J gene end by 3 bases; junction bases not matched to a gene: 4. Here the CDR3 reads CASWTGDTGELFF. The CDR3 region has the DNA TGTGCCTCCTGGACAGGGGACACCGGGGAGCTGTTTTTT.

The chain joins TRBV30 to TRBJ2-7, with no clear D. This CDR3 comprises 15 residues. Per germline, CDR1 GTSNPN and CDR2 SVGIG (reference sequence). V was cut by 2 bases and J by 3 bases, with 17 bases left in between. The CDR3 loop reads CAWSLVGFLYYEQYF. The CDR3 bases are TGTGCCTGGAGTTTGGTAGGGTTTTTGTACTACGAGCAGTACTTC.

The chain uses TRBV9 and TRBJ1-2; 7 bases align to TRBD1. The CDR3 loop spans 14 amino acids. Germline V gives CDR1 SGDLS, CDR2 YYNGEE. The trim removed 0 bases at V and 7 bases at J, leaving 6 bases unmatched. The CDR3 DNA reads TGTGCCAGCAGCGTAGCGGCACAGGGGCCTGGCTACACCTTC. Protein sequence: CASSVAAQGPGYTF.

The CDR3 region is CASSLKRRGPGYGYTF. DNA for the CDR3: TGTGCCAGCAGCTTAAAGCGCAGGGGGCCCGGCTATGGCTACACCTTC. The V gene is TRBV5-4, the J gene TRBJ1-2; TRBD1 matches at 8 bases. With V trimmed by 2 bases and J by 4 bases, 10 bases remained unmatched. This CDR3 contains 16 residues. Germline values: CDR1 SGHNT, CDR2 YYREEE (reference sequence).

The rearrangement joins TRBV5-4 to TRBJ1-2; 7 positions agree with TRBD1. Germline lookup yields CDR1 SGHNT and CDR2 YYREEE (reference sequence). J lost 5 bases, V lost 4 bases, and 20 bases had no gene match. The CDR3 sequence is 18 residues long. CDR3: CASSNTGTAGDLRYGYTF. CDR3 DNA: TGTGCCAGCAGCAATACTGGGACAGCCGGGGACCTCCGATATGGCTACACCTTC.

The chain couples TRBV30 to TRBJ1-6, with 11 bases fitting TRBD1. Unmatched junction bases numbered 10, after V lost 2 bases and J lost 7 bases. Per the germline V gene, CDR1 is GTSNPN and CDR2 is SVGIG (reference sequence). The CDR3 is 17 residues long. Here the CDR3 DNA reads TGTGCCTGGAGTAACGACCGGACAGGGGGCCTGAATTCACCCCTCCACTTT. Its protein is CAWSNDRTGGLNSPLHF.

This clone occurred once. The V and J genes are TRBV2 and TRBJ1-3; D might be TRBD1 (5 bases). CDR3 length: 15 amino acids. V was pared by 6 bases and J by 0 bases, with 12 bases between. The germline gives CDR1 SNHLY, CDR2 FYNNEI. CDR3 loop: CASRGIGASGNTIYF. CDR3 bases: TGTGCCAGCAGGGGGATCGGGGCCTCTGGAAACACCATATATTTT.

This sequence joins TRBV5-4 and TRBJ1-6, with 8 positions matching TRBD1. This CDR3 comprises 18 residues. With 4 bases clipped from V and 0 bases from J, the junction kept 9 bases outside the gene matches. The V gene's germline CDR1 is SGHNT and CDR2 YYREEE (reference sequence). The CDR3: CASSGSGTGGSYNSPLHF. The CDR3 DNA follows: TGTGCCAGCAGCGGTTCGGGGACAGGCGGCTCCTATAATTCACCCCTCCACTTT. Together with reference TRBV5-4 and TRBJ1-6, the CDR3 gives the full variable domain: ETGVTQSPTHLIKTRGQQVTLRCSSQSGHNTVSWYQQALGQGPQFIFQYYREEENGRGNFPPRFSGLQFPNYSSELNVNALELDDSALYLCASSGSGTGGSYNSPLHFGNGTRLTVT.

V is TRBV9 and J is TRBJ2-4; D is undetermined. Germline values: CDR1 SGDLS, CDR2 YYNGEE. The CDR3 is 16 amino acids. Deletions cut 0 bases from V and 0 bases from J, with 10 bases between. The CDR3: CASSVAGDLAKNIQYF. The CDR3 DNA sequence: TGTGCCAGCAGCGTAGCTGGGGATCTAGCCAAAAACATTCAGTACTTC.

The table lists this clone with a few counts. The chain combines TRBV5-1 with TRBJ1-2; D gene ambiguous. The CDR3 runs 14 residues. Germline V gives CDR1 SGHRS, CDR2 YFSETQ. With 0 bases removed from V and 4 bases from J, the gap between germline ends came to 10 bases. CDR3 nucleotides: TGCGCCAGCAGCTTGGAAGGCAGTCTCTATGGCTACACCTTC. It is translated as CASSLEGSLYGYTF.

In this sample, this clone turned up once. The CDR3 coding sequence is TGTGCCAGCACTCGGGGAGCAATCGGCTACACCTTC. It codes for CASTRGAIGYTF. This sequence joins TRBV27 and TRBJ1-2; no clear D. The length of the CDR3 is 12 residues. Trimming removed 7 bases from V and 8 bases from J, with 14 bases in between. Germline CDR1 MNHEY, CDR2 SMNVEV (reference sequence).

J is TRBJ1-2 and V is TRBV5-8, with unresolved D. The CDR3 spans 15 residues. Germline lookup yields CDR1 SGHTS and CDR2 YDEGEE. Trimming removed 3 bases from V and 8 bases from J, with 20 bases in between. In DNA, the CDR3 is TGTGCCAGCAGCTCGGCCGGGCTCCGGCGCGGGGGCTACACCTTC. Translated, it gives CASSSAGLRRGGYTF. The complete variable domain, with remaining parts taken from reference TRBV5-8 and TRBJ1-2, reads EAGVTQSPTHLIKTRGQQATLRCSPISGHTSVYWYQQALGLGLQFLLWYDEGEERNRGNFPPRFSGRQFPNYSSELNVNALELEDSALYLCASSSAGLRRGGYTFGSGTRLTVV.

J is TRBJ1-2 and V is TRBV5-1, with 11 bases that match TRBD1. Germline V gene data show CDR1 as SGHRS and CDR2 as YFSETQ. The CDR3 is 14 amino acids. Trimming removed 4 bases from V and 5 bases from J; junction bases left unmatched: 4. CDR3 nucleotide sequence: TGCGCCAGCAGCGGGACAGGGGGAAATTATGGCTACACCTTC. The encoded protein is CASSGTGGNYGYTF.

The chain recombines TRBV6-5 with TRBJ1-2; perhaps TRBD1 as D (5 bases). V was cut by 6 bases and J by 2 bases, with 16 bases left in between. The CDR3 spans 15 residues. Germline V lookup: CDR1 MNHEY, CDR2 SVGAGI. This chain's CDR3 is CASSWTTGPNYGYTF. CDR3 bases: TGTGCCAGCAGCTGGACAACCGGGCCAAACTATGGCTACACCTTC.